This entry lists 5 T cell receptor beta chains sequenced from one sample in a study of blood T cell repertoires in COVID-19. Clones were sequenced by immunoSEQ multiplex PCR, and TCRdb holds only the in-frame ones, with some missing. The sample lists around 100,000 clones, about 88% occurring once. The source material was peripheral blood. The source of these receptors is a human donor in a cohort sampled during active COVID-19.

The chain has TRBV28 and TRBJ1-1, with unresolved D. This CDR3 has 13 amino acids. V was shortened by 10 bases and J by 0 bases, with 12 bases between the two germline ends. CDR1 and CDR2 from the germline V gene are MDHEN and SYDVKM. The CDR3 is CATKARVNTEAFF. In DNA, the CDR3 is TGTGCCACCAAGGCCCGGGTGAACACTGAAGCTTTCTTT.

The V gene is TRBV6-2 or TRBV6-3, the J gene TRBJ2-1, with 11 bases identical to TRBD2. The length of the CDR3 is 15 residues. Germline assignment: CDR1 MNHEY and CDR2 SVGEGT. Germline trimming cut 2 bases from V and 10 bases from J; bases unmatched to any gene: 7. In nucleotides, the CDR3 is TGTGCCAGCAGTTACCTTCTAGCGGGAGGAGGGGAGCAGTTCTTC. This sequence encodes CASSYLLAGGGEQFF.

The chain uses TRBV13 and TRBJ1-2, with a tentative D call TRBD1 (6 bases). Germline CDR1 and CDR2: PRHDT and FYEKMQ (reference sequence). The CDR3 totals 14 residues. V gave up 3 bases and J gave up 1 base, with 9 bases separating them. CDR3 in amino acids: CASSFRGGNYGYTF. CDR3 in DNA: TGTGCCAGCAGCTTCCGAGGGGGTAACTATGGCTACACCTTC.

This chain uses TRBV10-3 with TRBJ1-4; perhaps TRBD1 as D (6 bases). The germline gives CDR1 ENHRY, CDR2 SYGVKD. V lost 7 bases and J lost 8, with 14 bases in between. This CDR3 has 13 amino acids. The CDR3 bases are TGTGCCATCACGACAGGTCAGGGAGAAAAACTGTTTTTT. This gives the protein CAITTGQGEKLFF.

The chain employs TRBV27 and TRBJ1-2; D may be TRBD1 (6 bases). From germline, CDR1 is MNHEY and CDR2 SMNVEV (reference sequence). Between the trimmed V and J ends, which lost 5 bases and 3 bases, there was a span of 10 bases. The CDR3 is 13 amino acids. The CDR3 bases are TGTGCCAGCAGTAGGGACAACCACTATGGCTACACCTTC. Amino acid sequence: CASSRDNHYGYTF.